This T cell receptor beta chain was identified in a study of blood T cells in healthy people across ages. Germline loops: CDR1 MNHEY, CDR2 SVGAGI. V gave up 0 bases and J gave up 1 base; unmatched junction bases: 6. This CDR3 has 16 residues. It was with a sample-barcoded 5' primer and a J-beta primer mix that a second PCR of roughly 7 to 12 cycles was run. Each CDR3 protein is one row after TCRdb ran MiXCR on the 5' RACE reads. This table holds over 750,000 distinct CDR3 sequences, roughly 25% found once. This same sample was also taken into another study, of T cells of mothers and their children.

The chain recombines TRBV6-5 with TRBJ2-7, with 7 positions matching TRBD1. The TCR was taken from a boy between 10 and 17 years old in good health. What was sequenced was blood. The CDR3 bases are TGTGCCAGCAGTTACTCAGAGGGGGCCGGGTCCTACGAGCAGTACTTC. It is translated as CASSYSEGAGSYEQYF.